The 29 T cell receptor beta chains below all came from one sample that was sequenced in a study of OX40 agonist ivuxolimab in advanced cancers. Sequenced by immunoSEQ multiplex PCR; TCRdb stores in-frame clones only, minus some. The table has under 75,000 clones, 65% to 90% seen once; the top ten hold approximately 0.75%. The material was CD4+ or CD8+ T cells sorted from blood, obtained in a trial of the OX40 agonist ivuxolimab. These receptors originate from an adult with an advanced solid tumor such as melanoma, head and neck, liver or kidney cancer.

This chain joins TRBV6-4 and TRBJ1-1; possibly TRBD1 for D (6 bases). Germline CDR1 and CDR2: MRHNA and SNTAGT. V was pared by 5 bases and J by 3 bases, with 22 bases between. This CDR3 spans 17 amino acids. CDR3: CASSQTGSPASDTEAFF. The DNA for the CDR3 is TGTGCCAGCAGTCAGACAGGTTCCCCAGCATCGGACACTGAAGCTTTCTTT.

This chain connects TRBV6-5 to TRBJ1-4; 11 bases are a match to TRBD1. J lost 7 bases, V lost 4 bases, and 8 bases had no gene match. This CDR3 has 16 residues. Germline V gene data show CDR1 as MNHEY and CDR2 as SVGAGI. Here the CDR3 DNA reads TGTGCCAGCAGTTTGTCCGGGACAGGGGGACTTGAAAAACTGTTTTTT. Translated: CASSLSGTGGLEKLFF.

The gene calls are TRBV5-4 and TRBJ1-1, with 8 bases identical to TRBD1. The V gene end was trimmed by 4 bases and the J gene end by 7 bases; junction bases not matched to a gene: 6. The CDR3 consists of 13 residues. Germline loops: CDR1 SGHNT, CDR2 YYREEE (reference sequence). Here the CDR3 DNA reads TGTGCCAGCAGCCGACAGGGGCAATTTGAAGCTTTCTTT. Protein sequence: CASSRQGQFEAFF.

In DNA, the CDR3 is TGTGCCTGGAGTATCCGAAACCTTGCGGGGGAGACCCAGTACTTC. Amino acid sequence: CAWSIRNLAGETQYF. This chain connects TRBV30 to TRBJ2-5; D might be TRBD2 (6 bases). The CDR3 extends over 15 amino acids. V shed 2 bases and J shed 5 bases, with 18 bases lying between them. The germline V gene has CDR1 GTSNPN and CDR2 SVGIG (reference sequence). Supplemented by reference TRBV30 and TRBJ2-5, the full variable domain reads SQTIHQWPATLVQPVGSPLSLECTVEGTSNPNLYWYRQAAGRGLQLLFYSVGIGQISSEVPQNLSASRPQDRQFILSSKKLLLSDSGFYLCAWSIRNLAGETQYFGPGTRLLVL.

The table lists this clone with a few counts. The V and J genes are TRBV28 and TRBJ2-3, with TRBD1 as a possible D gene (5 bases). This CDR3 comprises 19 residues. V gave up 7 bases and J gave up 0 bases, with 26 bases separating them. From germline, CDR1 is MDHEN and CDR2 SYDVKM. The CDR3 loop is CASIFPIRAEPTSTDTQYF. CDR3 DNA sequence: TGTGCCAGCATCTTCCCCATCAGGGCCGAGCCAACTAGCACAGATACGCAGTATTTT. The entire variable domain, with the rest obtained from reference TRBV28 and TRBJ2-3, is as follows: DVKVTQSSRYLVKRTGEKVFLECVQDMDHENMFWYRQDPGLGLRLIYFSYDVKMKEKGDIPEGYSVSREKKERFSLILESASTNQTSMYLCASIFPIRAEPTSTDTQYFGPGTRLTVL.

This sequence joins TRBV5-1 and TRBJ2-1; 7 bases line up with TRBD1. Germline V gives CDR1 SGHRS, CDR2 YFSETQ. With V trimmed by 0 bases and J by 7 bases, 7 bases remained unmatched. This CDR3 has 15 amino acids. CDR3 in DNA: TGCGCCAGCAGCTTGGCAGGGACAGCTCTTAATGAGCAGTTCTTC. Amino acids: CASSLAGTALNEQFF.

The sample holds a few counts of this clone. The chain combines TRBV19 with TRBJ2-1; 8 bases are a match to TRBD2. Germline lookup yields CDR1 LNHDA and CDR2 SQIVND (reference sequence). The CDR3 is 14 residues long. Trimming cost V 0 bases and J 9 bases; bases outside gene matches: 4. The CDR3 sequence: CASSIDLAGGEQFF. CDR3 coding DNA: TGTGCCAGTAGTATAGATCTAGCGGGTGGTGAGCAGTTCTTC.

Relative to its sample, this clone is medium-sized. V and J are TRBV23-1 and TRBJ1-2; 7 bases are a match to TRBD1. TRBV23-1 qualifies as an ORF whose function is uncertain. The V and J ends lost 4 bases and 1 base, in that order; junction bases with no gene match: 9. The CDR3 extends over 16 amino acids. CDR3 in amino acids: CASSLRLGGGNYGYTF. CDR3 sequence (DNA): TGCGCCAGCAGTCTCCGACTAGGGGGCGGTAACTATGGCTACACCTTC.

The V gene is TRBV28, the J gene TRBJ1-2, with no clear D. V was clipped by 0 bases and J by 6 bases, with 14 bases between them. This CDR3 is built from 15 residues. Germline V gives CDR1 MDHEN, CDR2 SYDVKM. The CDR3 nucleotides read TGTGCCAGCAGTTTATGGTCGGAAGGGAGGGATGGCTACACCTTC. As protein: CASSLWSEGRDGYTF.

The chain is built from TRBV14 and TRBJ1-2; D gene unclear. V was trimmed by 2 bases and J by 0 bases, leaving 10 bases between them. Looked up from germline, CDR1 is SGHDN and CDR2 is FVKESK. This CDR3 has 15 amino acids. CDR3 DNA sequence: TGTGCCAGCAGCCAAATGACAAATGCTAACTATGGCTACACCTTC. Translating gives CASSQMTNANYGYTF. The variable domain in full, completed from reference TRBV14 and TRBJ1-2, reads EAGVTQFPSHSVIEKGQTVTLRCDPISGHDNLYWYRRVMGKEIKFLLHFVKESKQDESGMPNNRFLAERTGGTYSTLKVQPAELEDSGVYFCASSQMTNANYGYTFGSGTRLTVV.

V gene TRBV5-1 combines with J gene TRBJ1-2, with D possibly matching TRBD1 (5 bases). CDR3 length: 14 residues. Trimming took off 4 bases at V and 4 bases at J, with 14 bases between the two ends. Germline values: CDR1 SGHRS, CDR2 YFSETQ. CDR3 residues: CASSPPRGGYGYTF. DNA for the CDR3: TGCGCCAGCAGCCCCCCCCGGGGCGGCTATGGCTACACCTTC.

The table lists this clone with a count of one. The rearrangement links TRBV7-2 to TRBJ1-2; the D is unclear. V lost 5 bases and J 8 bases, leaving 15 bases between the germline ends. The CDR3 runs 13 residues. Per the germline V gene, CDR1 is SGHTA and CDR2 is FQGNSA. This CDR3 reads CASSLTGVEGYTF. CDR3 sequence (DNA): TGTGCCAGCAGCCTCACTGGGGTGGAGGGCTACACCTTC.

The chain recombines TRBV7-9 with TRBJ2-7; D may be TRBD2 (5 bases). This CDR3 contains 10 residues. Germline CDR1 reads SEHNR; CDR2 reads FQNEAQ (reference sequence). The ends were cut back, 10 bases at V and 5 bases at J, with 9 bases in the middle. CDR3 DNA sequence: TGTGCCACCGGGGTTCACGAGCAGTACTTC. It specifies CATGVHEQYF.

The chain couples TRBV6-1 to TRBJ2-1; D not certain. The CDR3 sequence is 13 residues long. CDR1 is MNHNS and CDR2 is SASEGT in the germline V gene. The ends were cut back, 8 bases at V and 4 bases at J, with 12 bases in the middle. For the CDR3, the DNA is TGTGCCAGCGCTATTGACGAGTACAATGAGCAGTTCTTC. This encodes CASAIDEYNEQFF.

DNA of the CDR3: TGTGCCAGCAGCTTTTCGTCAGGGGGGGAGACCCAGTACTTC. This codes for CASSFSSGGETQYF. V and J are TRBV5-6 and TRBJ2-5; possible D gene TRBD1, 7 bases. The CDR3 extends over 14 amino acids. Between the trimmed V and J ends, which lost 2 bases and 5 bases, there was a span of 13 bases. The germline V gene encodes CDR1 SGHDT and CDR2 YYEEEE.

V gene TRBV13 combines with J gene TRBJ2-7; possibly TRBD1 for D (5 bases). The V gene lost 4 bases and the J gene lost 0 bases, with 13 bases spanning the gap. CDR1 PRHDT and CDR2 FYEKMQ come from the germline V gene (reference sequence). CDR3 length: 15 amino acids. The CDR3 loop is CASSSRQLISYEQYF. The CDR3 nucleotides are TGTGCCAGCAGCTCCCGACAGTTAATCTCCTACGAGCAGTACTTC.

The rearrangement uses TRBV28 and TRBJ2-6; TRBD1 agrees at 8 bases. Looked up from germline, CDR1 is MDHEN and CDR2 is SYDVKM. Unmatched junction bases numbered 19, after V lost 6 bases and J lost 0 bases. This CDR3 has 21 amino acids. CDR3 sequence (DNA): TGTGCCAGCAGAGCCGGTGGCCTTCCCGGGACAGGACGCTCTGGGGCCAACGTCCTGACTTTC. Its protein product is CASRAGGLPGTGRSGANVLTF.

The chain joins TRBV2 to TRBJ2-1; 11 bases line up with TRBD1. Unmatched junction bases numbered 10, after V lost 5 bases and J lost 4 bases. Germline lookup yields CDR1 SNHLY and CDR2 FYNNEI. The CDR3 is 17 residues long. CDR3 DNA sequence: TGTGCCAGCAGTTTTACTCTCGGGACAGGGGGGTACAATGAGCAGTTCTTC. Its protein product is CASSFTLGTGGYNEQFF. The variable domain in full, with the rest retrieved from reference TRBV2 and TRBJ2-1, is EPEVTQTPSHQVTQMGQEVILRCVPISNHLYFYWYRQILGQKVEFLVSFYNNEISEKSEIFDDQFSVERPDGSNFTLKIRSTKLEDSAMYFCASSFTLGTGGYNEQFFGPGTRLTVL.

This chain links TRBV27 with TRBJ2-5; D is unresolved. Germline assignment: CDR1 MNHEY and CDR2 SMNVEV (reference sequence). The CDR3 loop spans 13 amino acids. V shed 2 bases and J shed 2 bases, with 6 bases lying between them. CDR3 sequence: CASSLRRQETQYF. DNA for the CDR3: TGTGCCAGCAGTTTAAGGCGGCAAGAGACCCAGTACTTC.

The V call is TRBV9, the J call TRBJ1-1; 11 nucleotides align to TRBD1. V shed 4 bases and J 3 bases; nucleotides not matched to a gene: 5. The CDR3 spans 15 residues. Germline CDR1 and CDR2: SGDLS and YYNGEE. The CDR3 spells CASSIGQGADTEAFF. The CDR3 DNA sequence: TGTGCCAGCAGCATCGGACAGGGGGCGGACACTGAAGCTTTCTTT.

The gene calls are TRBV18 and TRBJ1-1; no clear D gene. V was cut by 2 bases and J by 3 bases, with 7 bases left in between. Looked up from germline, CDR1 is KGHSH and CDR2 is LQKENI. The CDR3 covers 13 residues. The CDR3 reads CASSPSQYTEAFF. In DNA, the CDR3 is TGTGCCAGCTCACCAAGTCAGTACACTGAAGCTTTCTTT.

Notes on this clone: Other nucleotide sequences from this sample produce the same CDR3. V and J are TRBV18 and TRBJ2-3; D gene ambiguous. The V gene's germline CDR1 is KGHSH and CDR2 LQKENI. The CDR3 is 12 amino acids. The V end lost 2 bases, the J end lost 0 bases, and 0 bases lay between the germline ends. The CDR3 sequence is CASSPSTDTQYF. CDR3 DNA sequence: TGTGCCAGCTCACCAAGCACAGATACGCAGTATTTT.

The chain carries TRBV7-6 and TRBJ2-5, with a tentative D call TRBD1 (6 bases). The V gene lost 3 bases and the J gene lost 2 bases, with 10 bases spanning the gap. CDR3 length: 14 amino acids. Germline CDR1 SGHVS, CDR2 FNYEAQ. The CDR3 sequence: CASSFGQSQETQYF. Here the CDR3 DNA reads TGTGCCAGCAGCTTCGGACAGTCTCAAGAGACCCAGTACTTC.

The chain links TRBV29-1 to TRBJ2-3, with TRBD1 matching over 8 bases. V gave up 4 bases and J gave up 6 bases; unmatched junction bases: 9. Germline CDR1 SQVTM, CDR2 ANQGSEA. The CDR3 spans 14 residues. In nucleotides, the CDR3 is TGCAGCGTTGTCGGCAGGGGGCGGATTGATACGCAGTATTTT. This gives the protein CSVVGRGRIDTQYF.

V and J are TRBV27 and TRBJ2-3; no definite D call. The CDR3 is 16 amino acids. The ends were cut back, 3 bases at V and 0 bases at J, with 13 bases in the middle. Germline CDR1 and CDR2: MNHEY and SMNVEV (reference sequence). The CDR3 loop is CASSFKGLLSTDTQYF. The DNA of the CDR3 is TGTGCCAGCAGTTTCAAGGGCCTCCTGAGCACAGATACGCAGTATTTT.

V and J are TRBV11-3 and TRBJ2-2; unclear D gene. Trimming stripped 5 bases from V and 6 bases from J, with 10 bases between. This CDR3 contains 13 residues. Germline loops: CDR1 SGHNT, CDR2 YENEEA. Written as DNA, the CDR3 is TGTGCCAGCAGCCCAATGGTTTCCGGGGAGCTGTTTTTT. Amino acids: CASSPMVSGELFF.

This chain joins TRBV6-6 and TRBJ2-1, with 8 bases identical to TRBD2. V shed 4 bases and J 1 base; nucleotides not matched to a gene: 3. The CDR3 loop spans 15 amino acids. Per the germline V gene, CDR1 is MNHNY and CDR2 is SVGAGI (reference sequence). The chain's CDR3 is CASSSAGGSYNEQFF. The CDR3 DNA sequence: TGTGCCAGCAGTTCCGCGGGGGGATCCTACAATGAGCAGTTCTTC.

The chain combines TRBV7-2 with TRBJ1-1, with D maybe TRBD1 (5 bases). The CDR3 length is 12 residues. Germline CDR1 SGHTA, CDR2 FQGNSA. The V gene lost 11 bases and the J gene lost 3 bases, with 13 bases spanning the gap. The CDR3: CAGGGWDTEAFF. The CDR3 nucleotides read TGTGCCGGGGGGGGTTGGGACACTGAAGCTTTCTTT.

The chain employs TRBV18 and TRBJ1-1; the D is unclear. Germline V gene lookup returns CDR1 KGHSH and CDR2 LQKENI. Trimming removed 6 bases from V and 1 base from J, with 12 bases in between. This CDR3 spans 14 amino acids. DNA of the CDR3: TGTGCCAGCTCCCCCCAAACGGAGAACACTGAAGCTTTCTTT. Translated: CASSPQTENTEAFF.